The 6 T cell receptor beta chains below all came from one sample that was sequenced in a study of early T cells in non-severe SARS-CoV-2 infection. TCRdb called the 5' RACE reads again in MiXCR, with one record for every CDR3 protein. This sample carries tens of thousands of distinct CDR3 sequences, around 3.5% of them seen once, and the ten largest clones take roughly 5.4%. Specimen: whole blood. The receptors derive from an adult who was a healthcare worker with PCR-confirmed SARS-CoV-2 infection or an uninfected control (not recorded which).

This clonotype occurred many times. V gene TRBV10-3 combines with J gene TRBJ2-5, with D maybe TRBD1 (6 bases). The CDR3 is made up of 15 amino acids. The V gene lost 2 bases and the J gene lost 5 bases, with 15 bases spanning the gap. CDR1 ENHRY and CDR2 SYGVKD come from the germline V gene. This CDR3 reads CAISEGNRVPETQYF. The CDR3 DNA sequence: TGTGCCATCAGTGAGGGTAACAGGGTTCCCGAGACCCAGTACTTC.

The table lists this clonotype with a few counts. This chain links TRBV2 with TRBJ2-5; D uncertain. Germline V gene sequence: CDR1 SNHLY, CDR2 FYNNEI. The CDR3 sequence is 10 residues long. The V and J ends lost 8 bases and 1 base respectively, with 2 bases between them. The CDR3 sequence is CASAQETQYF. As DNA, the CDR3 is TGTGCCAGCGCCCAAGAGACCCAGTACTTC.

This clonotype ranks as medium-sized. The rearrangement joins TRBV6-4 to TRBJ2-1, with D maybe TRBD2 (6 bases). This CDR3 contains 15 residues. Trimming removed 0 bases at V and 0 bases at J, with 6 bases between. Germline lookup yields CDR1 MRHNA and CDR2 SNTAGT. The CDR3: CASSDSSGSYNEQFF. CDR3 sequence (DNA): TGTGCCAGCAGTGACTCTAGCGGCTCCTACAATGAGCAGTTCTTC.

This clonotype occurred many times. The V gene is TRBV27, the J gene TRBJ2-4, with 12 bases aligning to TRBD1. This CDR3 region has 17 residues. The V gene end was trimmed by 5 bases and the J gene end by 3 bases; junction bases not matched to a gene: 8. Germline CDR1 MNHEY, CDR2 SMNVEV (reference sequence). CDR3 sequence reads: CASSPYGTGGFKNIQYF. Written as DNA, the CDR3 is TGTGCCAGCAGTCCTTACGGGACAGGGGGCTTCAAAAACATTCAGTACTTC.

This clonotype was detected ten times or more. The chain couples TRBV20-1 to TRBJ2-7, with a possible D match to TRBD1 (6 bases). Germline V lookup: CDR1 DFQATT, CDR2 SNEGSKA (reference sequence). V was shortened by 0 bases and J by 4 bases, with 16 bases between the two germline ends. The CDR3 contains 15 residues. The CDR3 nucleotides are TGCAGTGCTAGAGATTCCCCGAGGACAGATTACGAGCAGTACTTC. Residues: CSARDSPRTDYEQYF.

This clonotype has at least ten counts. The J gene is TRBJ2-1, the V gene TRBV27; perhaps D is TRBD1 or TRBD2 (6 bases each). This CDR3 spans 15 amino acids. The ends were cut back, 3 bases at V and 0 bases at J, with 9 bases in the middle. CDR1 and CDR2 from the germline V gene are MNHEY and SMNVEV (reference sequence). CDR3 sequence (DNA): TGTGCCAGCAGTTTGGGGGGCTTCTCCTACAATGAGCAGTTCTTC. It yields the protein CASSLGGFSYNEQFF.